The T cell receptor beta chain under discussion was sequenced for a study of blood T cells in healthy people across ages. Trimming left V 5 bases short and J 8 bases short, with 18 bases between. The CDR3 has 14 amino acids. Looked up from germline, CDR1 is SGHTA and CDR2 is FQGNSA. A sample-barcoded 5' primer and a J-beta primer mix were used in a second PCR of roughly 7 to 11 cycles. TCRdb reprocessed the 5' RACE reads with MiXCR, giving one entry per CDR3 protein. The table has a few hundred thousand distinct CDR3 sequences, 52% seen once; the top ten hold under 65%. On this clonotype itself: What it recognizes is unknown.

General study points: The CMV status of each donor remained undetermined, and this could have confounded shifts in expanded clonotypes.

Input material: blood. This rearrangement joins TRBV7-2 to TRBJ2-5; tentatively, D is TRBD1 (6 bases). This sequence originates from a man aged 60 to 75 in good health. CDR3 bases: TGTGCCAGCAGCGAGGGTCGGTCCAGGGGCACCCAGTACTTC. This translates into CASSEGRSRGTQYF.